This TCR beta chain appears in the sequencing data of a study of T cell responses to AZD1222 COVID-19 vaccine. Overall study results and limits: Baseline antibody screening turned up just 6 or 7 seropositive AZD1222 recipients. Repertoires were obtained only post-peak T cell response. Donors, mostly white British, included more females; clonal diversity was possibly underestimated. Vaccination with two AZD1222 doses was followed by a rise in Spike-specific TCR breadth and depth.

Sequencing was performed with immunoSEQ multiplex PCR; in TCRdb, only in-frame clones are kept and a portion is missing. The sample has fewer than 200,000 clones; 92% are singletons. Turning to this clone: Its antigen is unidentified.

Trimming took 3 bases from V and 7 from J; bases not matched to a gene: 3. The CDR3 spans 13 residues. The germline CDR1 and CDR2 sequences are MGHDK and SYGVNS. The genes are TRBV25-1 and TRBJ1-2; 9 nucleotides agree with TRBD1. Sequences were derived from peripheral blood, sampled on day 0 of MenACWY control vaccination. The clonotype comes from an adult in good health. CDR3 DNA: TGTGCCAGCAGTGATCGGACAGGGGTTGGCTACACCTTC. It yields the protein CASSDRTGVGYTF.